This TCR beta chain was sequenced during a study of cytomegalovirus exposure and HLA in healthy donors. Points from the study as a whole: Clusters of TCRs from the first cohort tended to co-occur in the 120 or so validation repertoires (as a later analysis found).

Assay: immunoSEQ multiplex PCR; the TCRdb copy retains only in-frame clones and omits some. This sample has fewer than 120,000 clones, with around 90% found just once. The V gene lost 3 bases and the J gene lost 9 bases, with 3 bases spanning the gap. CDR1 is SGHAT and CDR2 is FQNNGV in the germline V gene. The CDR3 is 10 amino acids. This clone has only one observation. Its antigen is unidentified. The source of this sequence is a woman between 18 and 29 years old in good health and CMV-seronegative. The chain is built from TRBV11-2 and TRBJ2-1; D not certain. The specimen sequenced was PBMCs. CDR3 coding DNA: TGTGCCAGCAGCTTCTCTGAGCAGTTCTTC. This gives the protein CASSFSEQFF.